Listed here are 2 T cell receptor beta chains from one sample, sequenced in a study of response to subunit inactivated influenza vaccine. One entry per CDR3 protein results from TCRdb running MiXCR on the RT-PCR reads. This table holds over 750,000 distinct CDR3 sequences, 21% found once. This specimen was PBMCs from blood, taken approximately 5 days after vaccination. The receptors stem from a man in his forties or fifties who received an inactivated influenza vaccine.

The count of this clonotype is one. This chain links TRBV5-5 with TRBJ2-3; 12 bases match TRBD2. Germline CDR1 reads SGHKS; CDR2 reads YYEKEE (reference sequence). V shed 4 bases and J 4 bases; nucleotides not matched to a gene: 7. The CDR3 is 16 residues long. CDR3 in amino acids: CASSAGLAGMADTQYF. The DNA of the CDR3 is TGTGCCAGCAGCGCCGGACTAGCGGGGATGGCAGATACGCAGTATTTT.

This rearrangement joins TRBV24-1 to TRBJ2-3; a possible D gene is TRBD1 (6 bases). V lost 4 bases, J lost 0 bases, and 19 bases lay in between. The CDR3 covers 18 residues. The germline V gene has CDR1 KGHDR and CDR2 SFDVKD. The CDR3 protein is CATSESGTLHFSTDTQYF. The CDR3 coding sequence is TGTGCCACCAGTGAGTCCGGGACACTACATTTTAGCACAGATACGCAGTATTTT.